These 22 T cell receptor beta chains share one sample of origin, sequenced in a study of T cells after yellow fever vaccination. TCRdb reprocessed the 5' RACE reads via MiXCR and lists one record per CDR3 protein. The sample shows some 390,000 distinct CDR3 sequences, under 20% of them seen only once. Sequencing was performed on PBMCs, taken before the yellow fever booster vaccination. These receptors all come from a man aged 18 to 35 who received the YFV17D yellow fever vaccine.

V gene TRBV4-1 combines with J gene TRBJ2-7; possibly TRBD1 for D (6 bases). V was shortened by 0 bases and J by 2 bases, with 11 bases between the two germline ends. CDR3 length equals 15 residues. CDR1 and CDR2 from the germline V gene are MGHRA and YSYEKL. The CDR3 protein is CASSQDWTAPYEQYF. CDR3 sequence (DNA): TGCGCCAGCAGCCAAGATTGGACAGCCCCCTACGAGCAGTACTTC.

The CDR3 spells CASSPVGAGGNTIYF. For the CDR3, the DNA is TGTGCCAGCAGCCCAGTGGGGGCGGGTGGAAACACCATATATTTT. The V gene is TRBV7-8, the J gene TRBJ1-3, with D possibly being TRBD1 (6 bases). Trimming pared 5 bases from V and 3 bases from J, leaving 14 bases between. This CDR3 spans 15 amino acids. Germline CDR1 is SGHVS and CDR2 is FQNEAQ.

The chain combines TRBV6-6 with TRBJ2-5, with 9 bases lining up with TRBD2. Germline V gene data show CDR1 as MNHNY and CDR2 as SVGAGI (reference sequence). The CDR3 spans 14 residues. V trimming: 7 bases; J trimming: 5 bases; junction bases outside the gene matches: 8. The CDR3 DNA reads TGTGCCAGCACAAAAGCGGGGGGTAGCGAGACCCAGTACTTC. It translates to CASTKAGGSETQYF.

This clonotype was counted between two and nine times. The rearrangement links TRBV20-1 to TRBJ2-3; D unresolved. The germline V gene has CDR1 DFQATT and CDR2 SNEGSKA (reference sequence). V lost 0 bases and J 0 bases, leaving 10 bases between the germline ends. The CDR3 sequence is 15 residues long. CDR3 loop: CSARDQVPSTDTQYF. As DNA, the CDR3 is TGCAGTGCTAGAGATCAGGTTCCTAGCACAGATACGCAGTATTTT.

The chain recombines TRBV19 with TRBJ1-2; the match to TRBD1 covers 8 bases. This CDR3 region has 13 residues. Germline V gene sequence: CDR1 LNHDA, CDR2 SQIVND (reference sequence). J was trimmed by 2 bases and V by 7 bases; bases with no gene match: 3. DNA for the CDR3: TGTGCCAGTATGGGACAGGAGAACTATGGCTACACCTTC. Protein product: CASMGQENYGYTF.

This chain links TRBV28 with TRBJ2-3; possibly TRBD1 or TRBD2 for D (6 bases each). Germline CDR1 is MDHEN and CDR2 is SYDVKM. V lost 7 bases, J lost 2 bases, and 13 bases lay in between. The CDR3 has 14 residues. The CDR3 DNA sequence: TGTGCCAGCAACCGGGGGCTCATCACAGATACGCAGTATTTT. It encodes CASNRGLITDTQYF.

The table lists this clonotype with a few counts. V usage is TRBV11-1 and J usage is TRBJ2-1; D may match TRBD1 or TRBD2 (10 bases each). Germline V gives CDR1 SGHAT, CDR2 FQDESV (reference sequence). V lost 1 base, J lost 3 bases, and 25 bases lay in between. The CDR3 spans 20 residues. CDR3 loop: CASSLEGTGVWTSGYNEQFF. The DNA for the CDR3 is TGTGCCAGCAGCTTAGAAGGGACAGGGGTTTGGACTAGCGGCTACAATGAGCAGTTCTTC.

In this sample, this clonotype turned up many times. This rearrangement joins TRBV5-1 to TRBJ2-1; D not resolved. This CDR3 contains 14 residues. Germline V gives CDR1 SGHRS, CDR2 YFSETQ. Trimming removed 5 bases from V and 6 bases from J, with 15 bases in between. The CDR3 DNA is TGCGCCAGCAGTCCGTTAGGGTTCAGCAATGAGCAGTTCTTC. Protein product: CASSPLGFSNEQFF.

This clonotype has a handful of counts. The gene calls are TRBV7-2 and TRBJ2-1, with TRBD2 matching over 13 bases. The V segment lost 1 base and the J segment 8 bases; nucleotides outside the gene matches: 8. CDR3 length: 17 amino acids. CDR1 and CDR2 from the germline V gene are SGHTA and FQGNSA. The CDR3, as DNA: TGTGCCAGCAGCTTAGGGATACTAGCGGGGGGGCTCCATGAGCAGTTCTTC. This encodes CASSLGILAGGLHEQFF.

The rearrangement joins TRBV7-2 to TRBJ2-1; TRBD2 matches at 9 bases. J was trimmed by 5 bases and V by 5 bases; bases with no gene match: 4. Per the germline V gene, CDR1 is SGHTA and CDR2 is FQGNSA. The CDR3 consists of 14 residues. CDR3 coding DNA: TGTGCCAGCAGCCGGACTAGCGCCGACAATGAGCAGTTCTTC. The encoded protein is CASSRTSADNEQFF.

There are a few counts of this clonotype. The chain recombines TRBV6-1 with TRBJ1-1; TRBD1 matches at 7 bases. V gave up 3 bases and J gave up 5 bases; unmatched junction bases: 18. This CDR3 is 18 amino acids long. Germline V CDR1 and CDR2: MNHNS, SASEGT. The CDR3 here is CASSDFPWRGRGRTEAFF. The CDR3 DNA follows: TGTGCCAGCAGTGATTTCCCCTGGAGGGGGCGGGGTAGGACTGAAGCTTTCTTT.

This clonotype has more than one count but fewer than ten. The gene calls are TRBV4-3 and TRBJ2-6; the D is unclear. V was clipped by 6 bases and J by 0 bases, with 6 bases between them. Per the germline V gene, CDR1 is LGHNA and CDR2 is YSLEER. There are 14 residues in the CDR3. The CDR3 is CASSPDSGANVLTF. The CDR3 DNA reads as TGCGCCAGCAGTCCGGACTCTGGGGCCAACGTCCTGACTTTC.

V gene TRBV24-1 combines with J gene TRBJ2-2; 8 bases fit TRBD1. This CDR3 is 14 amino acids long. The junction had 6 bases not matched to a gene; V was cut back by 7 bases and J by 6 bases. The germline gives CDR1 KGHDR, CDR2 SFDVKD. In nucleotides, the CDR3 is TGTGCCACCAGATCGGACAGGGAACCCGGGGAGCTGTTTTTT. This codes for CATRSDREPGELFF.

The chain recombines TRBV6-1 with TRBJ1-1, with unresolved D. Trimming pared 6 bases from V and 0 bases from J, leaving 8 bases between. CDR1 is MNHNS, CDR2 SASEGT, per germline. This CDR3 spans 13 amino acids. The CDR3 DNA reads as TGTGCCAGCAGAGTCGGACTGAACACTGAAGCTTTCTTT. It encodes CASRVGLNTEAFF.

V is TRBV12-3 or TRBV12-4 and J is TRBJ2-4; D gene ambiguous. This CDR3 comprises 12 residues. Trimming pared 1 base from V and 8 bases from J, leaving 6 bases between. In DNA form, the CDR3 reads TGTGCCAGCAGTTTAGTGGACCACATTCAGTACTTC. Translation: CASSLVDHIQYF.

The V call is TRBV12-3 or TRBV12-4, the J call TRBJ1-1; TRBD1 matches at 7 bases. Germline trimming cut 6 bases from V and 1 base from J; bases unmatched to any gene: 5. This CDR3 contains 14 residues. The CDR3 loop reads CASSYQGGNTEAFF. The CDR3 coding sequence is TGTGCCAGCAGCTATCAGGGGGGGAACACTGAAGCTTTCTTT.

V and J are TRBV6-2 or TRBV6-3 and TRBJ2-7, with a possible D match to TRBD2 (5 bases). The CDR3 has 15 amino acids. CDR1 is MNHEY, CDR2 SVGEGT, per germline. V gave up 7 bases and J gave up 0 bases, with 16 bases separating them. CDR3 nucleotides: TGTGCCAGCAACGGCGCTGGCGGAGGCTCCTACGAGCAGTACTTC. Residues: CASNGAGGGSYEQYF.

The rearrangement joins TRBV6-5 to TRBJ2-3, with 7 nucleotides matching TRBD1. The germline V gene has CDR1 MNHEY and CDR2 SVGAGI. This CDR3 contains 18 residues. Trimming removed 0 bases from V and 1 base from J; junction bases left unmatched: 10. The CDR3 DNA reads as TGTGCCAGCAGTTACTCGACCCTAGACAGGGATCGCACAGATACGCAGTATTTT. As protein: CASSYSTLDRDRTDTQYF.

V usage is TRBV5-4 and J usage is TRBJ2-1; 13 nucleotides match TRBD2. Germline V gene lookup returns CDR1 SGHNT and CDR2 YYREEE (reference sequence). The CDR3 consists of 15 residues. V shed 4 bases, J shed 9 bases, and the junction held 7 bases outside the gene matches. CDR3 sequence (DNA): TGTGCCAGCAGCATCGGGACTAGCGGGATATCTGAGCAGTTCTTC. It encodes CASSIGTSGISEQFF.

The V and J genes are TRBV5-1 and TRBJ2-2; 7 nucleotides agree with TRBD2. CDR3 length: 16 residues. CDR1 is SGHRS, CDR2 YFSETQ, per germline. The trim removed 6 bases at V and 3 bases at J, leaving 11 bases unmatched. In DNA, the CDR3 is TGCGCCAGCAACACCGTCGCTAGCGGTTACACCGGGGAGCTGTTTTTT. Translating gives CASNTVASGYTGELFF.

V usage is TRBV20-1 and J usage is TRBJ2-1, with TRBD2 identical over 10 bases. The V gene's germline CDR1 is DFQATT and CDR2 SNEGSKA (reference sequence). The ends lost 7 bases at V and 4 bases at J; junction bases unmatched: 7. This CDR3 comprises 14 residues. CDR3 sequence: CSDRAGGPYNEQFF. The CDR3 DNA reads TGCAGTGACCGAGCGGGGGGGCCGTACAATGAGCAGTTCTTC.

Only a few counts were recorded for this clonotype. The rearrangement uses TRBV18 and TRBJ2-5; 10 bases align to TRBD2. There are 15 residues in the CDR3. Germline V gene lookup returns CDR1 KGHSH and CDR2 LQKENI. J was trimmed by 3 bases and V by 3 bases; bases with no gene match: 4. The CDR3 region is CASSPGTSDKETQYF. CDR3 nucleotides: TGTGCCAGCTCACCCGGGACTAGCGATAAAGAGACCCAGTACTTC.